The sequence of this T cell receptor (beta chain) was determined in a study of vaccination effects on CD4 cells after COVID-19 (dated 2022 in TCRdb). Study-level background: Across the study, the median time from the second dose to post-vaccine sampling was 72 days (range 14 to 241). The full study included around nine COVID-19 convalescent patients and a handful of SARS-CoV-2-naive healthy vaccine recipients. SARS-CoV-2 spike-specific CD4+ TCR repertoires from before and after mRNA vaccination were compared in COVID-19 convalescent patients and in infection-naive vaccine recipients. Cultures from other donors in the study were sequenced using the Oncomine TCR Beta short-read assay on an Illumina iSeq 100. What the work shows at the level of the full study, not this receptor alone: Marked clonal contraction was observed in both infection-induced and vaccine-induced clones at late post-vaccination timepoints, consistent with waning T cell responses. Among healthy vaccine recipients, nearly all vaccine-induced clones were SARS-CoV-2 mono-reactive, and only 1 of 255 was cross-reactive with common cold coronaviruses. The study was limited by a small number of convalescent patients, and early post-infection timepoints were lacking.

In the ViraFEST assay, PBMC were stimulated with viral peptide pools, and TCR sequencing was then used to find antigen-specific CD4+ T cell clonotypes based on their expansion. After about 10 days of culture, CD4+ T cells were isolated with the EasySep CD4+ T cell isolation kit. Each participant received two doses of an mRNA SARS-CoV-2 vaccine, either BNT162b2 or mRNA-1273. Healthy vaccine recipients had no prior SARS-CoV-2 infection, confirmed by negative nucleocapsid antibodies before and after vaccination. Each well held two million PBMC cultured in IMDM containing approximately 5% human AB serum, 9 to 10 IU/ml IL-2 and gentamicin, along with about 9.5 ug/ml peptides. On days 3 and 7, half of the culture medium was replaced with fresh IL-2-containing medium. Unless otherwise noted, each peptide stimulation condition was cultured in triplicate wells. PBMC were separated from whole blood using Ficoll-Paque Plus gradient centrifugation and were then either cryopreserved at -140C or used fresh. The overlapping peptide pools covered the spike proteins of SARS-CoV-2 and of the common cold coronaviruses HCoV-NL63, HCoV-OC43 and HCoV-229E. The QIAamp micro DNA kit was used to extract genomic DNA from the cultured CD4+ T cells.

On this clone: The target of this receptor is not known. The sample holds no much larger clone one base away, and base qualities are not on file.

Trimming takes 2 bases from V and 9 bases from J, and the germline ends sit 5 bases apart. From its cysteine to its phenylalanine, the CDR3 spans 10 amino acids. Left in the record is the CDR3 DNA by itself, 30 bases read in frame from the first base. Taken from the germline V gene, the CDR1 and CDR2 loops are SNHLY and FYNNEI. Library preparation employed the immunoSEQ multiplex PCR assay. DNA from the cultured and isolated CD4+ T cells underwent TCR beta CDR3 sequencing. The study's own analysis went as follows. Non-productive TCR sequences were discarded, and reads were trimmed to the CDR3 region, with only CDR3s of 7 or more amino acids retained. Antigen-specific clonotypes were identified using the MANAFEST web app by comparison of expansion in peptide wells against reference cultures. Positive clones required FDR<0.05 expansion versus reference and all other wells, odds ratio above 5, and frequency above 0.1% in two replicate wells. Clonotypes significantly expanded in SARS-CoV-2 spike wells and in at least one common cold coronavirus spike condition were defined as cross-reactive. Using the stringdist R package, CDR3 similarity was measured by Levenshtein distance, and unrooted trees were constructed with ape in R 3.6.1. In its TCRdb copy, this immuneACCESS table keeps in-frame sequences only and misses some clones. Where compared with another copy, unresolved V genes explain less than half of these, and the others have no known cause. Clonal size and the V and J genes are those of that table, whereas D and trimming came from the DNA. This sample holds approximately 25,000 clones; almost 70% were observed only once. Of the sample, about 8% is held by the ten largest clones.

This TCR was recovered from a human donor who received a COVID-19 vaccine. Specimen: CD4+ T cells from PBMCs cultured with SARS-CoV-2 spike peptides, collected after COVID-19 vaccination. This specimen's cell subset or site label, interpreted: SARS-CoV-2 spike overlapping peptide pool stimulation. The sequence is built from TRBV2 and TRBJ2-7; no D gene is confidently identified. The CDR3 reads CASSERRQYF. DNA sequence: TGTGCCAGCAGTGAAAGAAGGCAGTACTTC.